Below, 15 T cell receptor beta chains from the same sample are listed, as sequenced in a study of Graves' ophthalmopathy and Graves' hyperthyroidism. RNA transcripts provided the template for amplifying TCR beta CDR3 regions. An initial RT-PCR round employing HTBI primers preceded a second-round multiplex PCR. From the multiplex PCR reads, TCRdb called clonotypes with MiXCR, one entry per CDR3 protein. In the table there are roughly 610,000 distinct CDR3 sequences, about a fifth of which are singletons. Sequenced input: peripheral blood. These receptors originate from a woman in her late teens or twenties with stable Graves' hyperthyroidism. Some clones in this sample may be carry-over from other donors' samples.

The V and J genes are TRBV28 and TRBJ2-7; a weak D match, TRBD1 (5 bases). Trimming pared 7 bases from V and 2 bases from J, leaving 15 bases between. Germline V lookup: CDR1 MDHEN, CDR2 SYDVKM. This CDR3 is 14 amino acids long. CDR3 loop: CASISQGLPYEQYF. In nucleotides, the CDR3 is TGTGCCAGCATATCCCAGGGTTTACCCTACGAGCAGTACTTC.

The chain has TRBV4-1 and TRBJ2-7; D is undetermined. V was trimmed by 8 bases and J by 2 bases, leaving 16 bases between them. This CDR3 is 14 amino acids long. In germline, CDR1 is MGHRA, CDR2 YSYEKL. The chain's CDR3 is CASSLDSATYEQYF. The CDR3 coding sequence is TGCGCCAGCTCGCTAGACTCAGCAACCTACGAGCAGTACTTC.

In its sample, this clonotype was seen a few times. Lacking the conserved final phenylalanine or tryptophan, this CDR3 likely reflects a read error. Because the CDR3's place on the DNA is in doubt, the DNA is left out and the CDR3 is given as listed by TCRdb. The V and J genes are TRBV28 and TRBJ1-5. The CDR3 spans 14 residues, counting both ends. Germline V gene data show CDR1 as MDHEN and CDR2 as SYDVKM. CDR3 amino acids: CASRLSWDNQPQRL.

At least ten counts were recorded for this clonotype. The chain uses TRBV11-3 and TRBJ2-7; tentative D call: TRBD2 (6 bases). The germline CDR1 and CDR2 sequences are SGHNT and YENEEA. The CDR3 totals 15 residues. V was cut by 1 base and J by 2 bases, with 12 bases left in between. The CDR3 reads CASSLGLVATYEQYF. The CDR3 DNA is TGTGCCAGCAGCTTAGGACTAGTCGCTACCTACGAGCAGTACTTC.

The rearrangement links TRBV28 to TRBJ2-7, with a tentative D call TRBD1 (5 bases). Deletions cut 6 bases from V and 4 bases from J, with 19 bases between. There are 15 residues in the CDR3. Germline CDR1 and CDR2: MDHEN and SYDVKM. For the CDR3, the DNA is TGTGCCAGCAGCCCTATTGTGGGTCCAGGGTACGAGCAGTACTTC. Its protein is CASSPIVGPGYEQYF.

This clonotype was seen a few times. V is TRBV12-3 or TRBV12-4 and J is TRBJ1-5; D might be TRBD1 (6 bases). This CDR3 region has 15 residues. V was pared by 2 bases and J by 6 bases, with 14 bases between. CDR3 region: CASSLWGTKGQPQHF. The CDR3 region has the DNA TGTGCCAGCAGTTTATGGGGGACAAAGGGTCAGCCCCAGCATTTT.

The CDR3 spells CASSFEREGQYF. The CDR3 bases are TGTGCCAGCAGTTTTGAGCGGGAAGGGCAGTACTTC. V is TRBV12-3 or TRBV12-4 and J is TRBJ2-7; 7 bases align to TRBD2. With V trimmed by 3 bases and J by 9 bases, 5 bases remained unmatched. The CDR3 totals 12 residues.

With regard to this clonotype: A clone one base away is much larger, so this may be a read error. The chain combines TRBV20-1 with TRBJ2-7; D unclear. The J call is doubtful: the DNA matches TRBJ2-1 better. Per germline, CDR1 DFQATT and CDR2 SNEGSKA (reference sequence). The CDR3 is 15 amino acids. CDR3 sequence reads: CSAGDDIGPTYEQFF. The CDR3 nucleotides read TGCAGTGCAGGTGACGACATCGGGCCTACCTACGAGCAGTTCTTC.

The chain couples TRBV28 to TRBJ1-2, with a weak D call TRBD1 (6 bases). CDR1 MDHEN and CDR2 SYDVKM come from the germline V gene. This CDR3 has 14 amino acids. V lost 5 bases and J 8 bases, leaving 18 bases between the germline ends. The DNA for the CDR3 is TGTGCCAGCAGTCCCTCCTGGGGGGCAGGGGGCTACACCTTC. Translation gives CASSPSWGAGGYTF.

This clonotype was detected ten times or more. The genes are TRBV2 and TRBJ2-7; D gene ambiguous. CDR1 is SNHLY, CDR2 FYNNEI, per germline. V lost 8 bases to trimming and J lost 4 bases, with 21 bases between them. The length of the CDR3 is 15 residues. CDR3 coding DNA: TGTGCCAGCTTCGGTGTGGGTTTTGTTTCGTACGAGCAGTACTTC. As protein: CASFGVGFVSYEQYF.

This clonotype showed up many times. CDR3 in amino acids: CASSSWTVSQETQYF. The CDR3 nucleotides read TGTGCCAGCAGTTCCTGGACAGTATCACAAGAGACCCAGTACTTC. This chain uses TRBV12-3 or TRBV12-4 with TRBJ2-5, with D perhaps TRBD1 (6 bases). This CDR3 region has 15 residues. Trimming took off 4 bases at V and 2 bases at J, with 14 bases between the two ends.

This clonotype was counted only a few times. CDR3 sequence (DNA): TGCGCCAGCAGCTTGGTGTTGGGGGAAGAGACCCAGTACTTC. Residues: CASSLVLGEETQYF. V gene TRBV5-1 combines with J gene TRBJ2-5, with D perhaps given as TRBD1 or TRBD2 (5 bases each). Germline CDR1 is SGHRS and CDR2 is YFSETQ. The CDR3 is 14 amino acids. Deletions cut 0 bases from V and 3 bases from J, with 9 bases between.

The chain links TRBV3-1 to TRBJ1-3; unclear D gene. CDR1 is LGHDT, CDR2 YNNKEL, per germline (reference sequence). Between the trimmed V and J ends, which lost 6 bases and 2 bases, there was a span of 14 bases. The CDR3 is 15 residues long. The CDR3 is CASRLTAAPGNTIYF. The CDR3 coding sequence is TGTGCCAGCAGACTGACTGCCGCGCCTGGAAACACCATATATTTT. Based on the CDR3 plus reference TRBV3-1 and TRBJ1-3, the full variable domain is DTAVSQTPKYLVTQMGNDKSIKCEQNLGHDTMYWYKQDSKKFLKIMFSYNNKELIINETVPNRFSPKSPDKAHLNLHINSLELGDSAVYFCASRLTAAPGNTIYFGEGSWLTVV.

With regard to this clonotype: This may arise from a read error, as a much more abundant clone is one base away. The chain couples TRBV29-1 to TRBJ2-5, with 11 bases identical to TRBD2. V was clipped by 4 bases and J by 7 bases; unmatched bases: 8. The V gene's germline CDR1 is SQVTM and CDR2 ANQGSEA. The CDR3 totals 14 residues. The CDR3 loop reads CSVGLLAGGVTQYF. The CDR3 DNA reads TGCAGCGTTGGCTTGCTAGCGGGGGGAGTGACCCAGTACTTC.

This clonotype was observed a single time. This chain connects TRBV6-2 or TRBV6-3 to TRBJ2-7; 14 bases line up with TRBD2. The CDR3 sequence is 17 residues long. The V gene end was trimmed by 8 bases and the J gene end by 7 bases; junction bases not matched to a gene: 16. Germline loops: CDR1 MNHEY, CDR2 SVGEGT. The CDR3: CASSRPRLAGGPREQYF. The CDR3 DNA is TGTGCCAGCTCCAGACCGCGACTAGCGGGAGGGCCGAGGGAGCAGTACTTC.